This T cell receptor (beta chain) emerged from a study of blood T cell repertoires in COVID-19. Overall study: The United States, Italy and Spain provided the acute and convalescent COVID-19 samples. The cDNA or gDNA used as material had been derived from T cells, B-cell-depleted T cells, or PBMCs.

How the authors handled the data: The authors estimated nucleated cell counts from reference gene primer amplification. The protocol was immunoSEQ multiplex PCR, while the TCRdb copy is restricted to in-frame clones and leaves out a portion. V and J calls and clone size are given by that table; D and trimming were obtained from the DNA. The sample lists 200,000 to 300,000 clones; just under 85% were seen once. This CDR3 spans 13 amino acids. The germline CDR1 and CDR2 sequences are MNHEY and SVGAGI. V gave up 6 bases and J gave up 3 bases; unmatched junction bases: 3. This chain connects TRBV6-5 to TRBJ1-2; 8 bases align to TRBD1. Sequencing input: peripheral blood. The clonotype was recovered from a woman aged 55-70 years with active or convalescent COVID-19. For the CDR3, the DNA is TGTGCCAGCAGCCTGGACAGGGACTATGGCTACACCTTC. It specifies CASSLDRDYGYTF.